These 24 T cell receptor beta chains were all obtained from the same sample, sequenced in a study of cytomegalovirus exposure and HLA in healthy donors. TCRdb's copy holds only in-frame clones and misses some; the assay was immunoSEQ multiplex PCR. The table records approximately 160,000 clones, roughly 91% of them present only once. Sequenced sample: PBMCs. The source is a young woman in good health and CMV-seropositive.

A word on this clone: Compared with germline, one end of the junction differs, possibly owing to a read error. The V call is TRBV4-1, the J call TRBJ2-1, with 7 bases identical to TRBD1. This CDR3 region has 13 residues. The germline CDR1 and CDR2 sequences are MGHRA and YSYEKL. The chain's CDR3 is CASSLNSGTAKIF. CDR3 nucleotide sequence: TGCGCCAGCAGCCTCAATTCAGGGACAGCCAAAATCTTC.

The chain carries TRBV4-1 and TRBJ1-2; 7 bases are shared with TRBD1. The CDR3 is 14 amino acids. The germline gives CDR1 MGHRA, CDR2 YSYEKL. After removal of 4 bases from V and 9 bases from J, the junction contained 11 bases not matched to a gene. The CDR3 nucleotides are TGCGCCAGCAGCCCGCTGGGGGGACAGAACAGCTACACCTTC. It is translated as CASSPLGGQNSYTF.

The chain is built from TRBV6-5 and TRBJ1-4, with a weak D call TRBD1 (5 bases). CDR1 is MNHEY, CDR2 SVGAGI, per germline. Trimming stripped 6 bases from V and 8 bases from J, with 19 bases between. This CDR3 contains 15 residues. The DNA of the CDR3 is TGTGCCAGCAGCTTCTTGGCGAGGGGAGGGGAAAAACTGTTTTTT. Translation gives CASSFLARGGEKLFF.

In this sample, this clone turned up a few times. This chain uses TRBV28 with TRBJ1-2, with 7 bases identical to TRBD1. Trimming took 5 bases from V and 4 from J; bases not matched to a gene: 1. The germline V gene encodes CDR1 MDHEN and CDR2 SYDVKM. CDR3 length equals 12 residues. CDR3 residues: CASSRTGYGYTF. DNA for the CDR3: TGTGCCAGCAGTCGGACAGGCTATGGCTACACCTTC.

This clone has a single count. CDR3 bases: TGTGCCAGCAGTTCGAACTTAAAAGATACGCAGTATTTT. Translating it yields CASSSNLKDTQYF. V and J are TRBV11-3 and TRBJ2-3, with D uncertain. The germline V gene has CDR1 SGHNT and CDR2 YENEEA. The CDR3 consists of 13 residues. Trimming pared 6 bases from V and 5 bases from J, leaving 12 bases between.

This chain joins TRBV19 and TRBJ1-2, with 8 bases matching TRBD1. The V gene end was trimmed by 4 bases and the J gene end by 0 bases; junction bases not matched to a gene: 10. This CDR3 contains 17 residues. CDR1 and CDR2 from the germline V gene are LNHDA and SQIVND (reference sequence). CDR3 loop: CASSNTGTGKANYGYTF. For the CDR3, the DNA is TGTGCCAGTAGTAACACCGGGACAGGTAAAGCTAACTATGGCTACACCTTC.

The rearrangement uses TRBV4-2 and TRBJ1-1; D unresolved. Trimming pared 4 bases from V and 0 bases from J, leaving 9 bases between. The CDR3 runs to 14 residues. Germline loops: CDR1 LGHNA, CDR2 YNFKEQ. CDR3 region: CASSPLALNTEAFF. Here the CDR3 DNA reads TGTGCCAGCAGCCCCCTAGCCCTGAACACTGAAGCTTTCTTT.

V usage is TRBV19 and J usage is TRBJ2-5; possibly TRBD2 for D (5 bases). Looked up from germline, CDR1 is LNHDA and CDR2 is SQIVND (reference sequence). V lost 4 bases and J 6 bases, leaving 12 bases between the germline ends. The CDR3 has 13 amino acids. CDR3 coding DNA: TGTGCCAGTAGTACTTCGGGGTTGAAGACCCAGTACTTC. This codes for CASSTSGLKTQYF.

The rearrangement uses TRBV29-1 and TRBJ1-1; possibly TRBD1 for D (6 bases). The CDR3 is 13 residues long. Germline loops: CDR1 SQVTM, CDR2 ANQGSEA. Trimming removed 6 bases from V and 0 bases from J, with 11 bases in between. The DNA of the CDR3 is TGCAGCGTAGCGACAGGCATGAACACTGAAGCTTTCTTT. It is translated as CSVATGMNTEAFF.

The chain has TRBV2 and TRBJ1-4; a possible D gene is TRBD1 (6 bases). The CDR3 is made up of 14 amino acids. Trimming shortened V by 9 bases and J by 0 bases, and 11 bases separated the two germline ends. The germline gives CDR1 SNHLY, CDR2 FYNNEI. CDR3 nucleotides: TGTGCCAGACAAGGGGGTGCAACTAATGAAAAACTGTTTTTT. This translates into CARQGGATNEKLFF.

The chain is built from TRBV6-4 and TRBJ1-2, with TRBD1 matching 8 bases. The CDR3 is 12 amino acids. The trim removed 6 bases at V and 7 bases at J, leaving 4 bases unmatched. Germline assignment: CDR1 MRHNA and CDR2 SNTAGT. The CDR3 DNA reads TGTGCCAGCAGCCAGGGGGCGGGTGGCTACACCTTC. Translated: CASSQGAGGYTF.

The chain combines TRBV27 with TRBJ1-1; D not resolved. This CDR3 contains 12 residues. V was cut by 6 bases and J by 3 bases, with 8 bases left in between. The germline CDR1 and CDR2 sequences are MNHEY and SMNVEV (reference sequence). The CDR3 spells CASRTIYTEAFF. DNA of the CDR3: TGTGCCAGCAGGACTATTTACACTGAAGCTTTCTTT.

The chain is built from TRBV9 and TRBJ2-7; 8 positions match TRBD2. This CDR3 comprises 15 residues. J was trimmed by 5 bases and V by 0 bases; bases with no gene match: 7. CDR1 and CDR2 from the germline V gene are SGDLS and YYNGEE. The CDR3 loop reads CASSVEPAGVDEQYF. CDR3 nucleotides: TGTGCCAGCAGCGTAGAGCCAGCGGGAGTCGACGAGCAGTACTTC.

The chain is built from TRBV4-1 and TRBJ2-7; 7 bases map to TRBD2. Germline V gene lookup returns CDR1 MGHRA and CDR2 YSYEKL. J gave up 3 bases and V 4 bases, and 9 bases lay outside the gene matches. CDR3 length equals 15 residues. The CDR3 loop is CASSRELAASYEQYF. DNA for the CDR3: TGCGCCAGCAGCCGGGAGCTAGCGGCTAGCTACGAGCAGTACTTC.

This chain connects TRBV5-1 to TRBJ2-3, with D unresolved. Trimming removed 2 bases at V and 2 bases at J, with 3 bases between. Looked up from germline, CDR1 is SGHRS and CDR2 is YFSETQ. This CDR3 spans 12 amino acids. The DNA of the CDR3 is TGCGCCAGCAGCTTTTACACAGATACGCAGTATTTT. Translated, it gives CASSFYTDTQYF.

The chain uses TRBV4-2 and TRBJ2-7, with 15 bases lining up with TRBD2. CDR1 is LGHNA and CDR2 is YNFKEQ in the germline V gene. The CDR3 length is 17 residues. The junction had 8 bases not matched to a gene; V was cut back by 4 bases and J by 4 bases. The CDR3 sequence is CASSRGLAGGPRYEQYF. CDR3 in DNA: TGTGCCAGCAGCCGTGGACTAGCGGGAGGGCCCCGGTACGAGCAGTACTTC.

The CDR3 loop reads CSADSFFTGELFF. The DNA for the CDR3 is TGCAGCGCCGACAGTTTTTTTACCGGGGAGCTGTTTTTT. V gene TRBV29-1 combines with J gene TRBJ2-2; D possibly corresponds to TRBD1 (5 bases). V was pared by 7 bases and J by 5 bases, with 14 bases between. The CDR3 runs to 13 residues. The V gene's germline CDR1 is SQVTM and CDR2 ANQGSEA.

The chain combines TRBV6-5 with TRBJ2-1, with 13 bases aligning to TRBD2. The germline CDR1 and CDR2 sequences are MNHEY and SVGAGI. The junction had 6 bases not matched to a gene; V was cut back by 6 bases and J by 7 bases. CDR3 length equals 15 residues. Here the CDR3 reads CASSTGLAGANEQFF. Written as DNA, the CDR3 is TGTGCCAGCAGCACAGGACTAGCGGGGGCGAATGAGCAGTTCTTC.

The chain links TRBV7-9 to TRBJ2-3; weak D call: TRBD1 (6 bases). V was shortened by 1 base and J by 1 base, with 9 bases between the two germline ends. The germline gives CDR1 SEHNR, CDR2 FQNEAQ (reference sequence). CDR3 size: 15 residues. CDR3 DNA sequence: TGTGCCAGCAGCTTAGGGGACATCCGCACAGATACGCAGTATTTT. Its translation: CASSLGDIRTDTQYF.

The J gene is TRBJ2-5, the V gene TRBV12-5; D gene ambiguous. Germline V gene lookup returns CDR1 LGHNT and CDR2 FRNRAP. The CDR3 is made up of 13 amino acids. V was cut by 3 bases and J by 2 bases, with 7 bases left in between. Here the CDR3 DNA reads TGTGCTAGTGGTTTCGGCAGGCAAGAGACCCAGTACTTC. It yields the protein CASGFGRQETQYF.

This clone was seen only a few times. The chain links TRBV29-1 to TRBJ2-7; TRBD2 matches at 7 bases. Germline loops: CDR1 SQVTM, CDR2 ANQGSEA. The CDR3 has 13 residues. V dropped 2 bases and J dropped 6; count of bases not matched to a gene: 7. The CDR3 DNA reads TGCAGCGTTGAACCCGAAGCGGGAACCGAGCAGTACTTC. Encoded protein: CSVEPEAGTEQYF.

The V gene is TRBV5-1, the J gene TRBJ2-1; TRBD2 matches at 10 bases. Unmatched junction bases numbered 11, after V lost 6 bases and J lost 8 bases. This CDR3 contains 15 residues. Germline values: CDR1 SGHRS, CDR2 YFSETQ. CDR3 residues: CASNRLAGDNHEQFF. The CDR3 nucleotides are TGCGCCAGCAATAGGCTAGCGGGAGATAACCATGAGCAGTTCTTC.

The chain combines TRBV2 with TRBJ2-1, with a possible D match to TRBD2 (6 bases). The CDR3 extends over 15 amino acids. V dropped 0 bases and J dropped 3 bases, with 9 bases sitting between them. CDR1 SNHLY and CDR2 FYNNEI come from the germline V gene. CDR3 protein: CASSEASGYYNEQFF. CDR3 bases: TGTGCCAGCAGTGAAGCTAGCGGCTACTACAATGAGCAGTTCTTC.

V usage is TRBV7-9 and J usage is TRBJ2-7, with 7 bases aligning to TRBD2. This CDR3 region has 15 residues. CDR1 and CDR2 (germline): SEHNR, FQNEAQ (reference sequence). With V trimmed by 2 bases and J by 10 bases, 14 bases remained unmatched. The CDR3 loop is CASSLPGEGGYGQYF. The CDR3 DNA reads TGTGCCAGCAGCTTACCGGGGGAGGGCGGATACGGCCAGTACTTC.